These T cell receptor beta chains were read from a single sample in a study of blood T cell repertoires in COVID-19. Some clones are missing from TCRdb's copy, which holds only in-frame ones; the method was immunoSEQ multiplex PCR. The sample shows about 230,000 clones, over 75% of them seen only once. Specimen: peripheral blood. These receptors were obtained from a man aged 45-65 years with COVID-19, enrolled during active disease. CDR3s include the opening cysteine and the closing phenylalanine or tryptophan. The D gene is left open where the match is weak.

>NA|TRBV11-2|TRBJ2-7
CASSSTRGSEQYF
>TRBD1|TRBV30|TRBJ1-6
CAWSEGTGAQYNSPLHF
>NA|TRBV6-5|TRBJ1-6
CASSYLGQNNSPLHF
>TRBD1|TRBV10-2|TRBJ2-5
CASRVGTGVWETQYF
>TRBD1|TRBV5-4|TRBJ2-1
CASSPNRDRGFQFF
>TRBD1|TRBV18|TRBJ1-1
CASSPEATGTAFF
>TRBD2|TRBV6-2/TRBV6-3|TRBJ2-7
CASSFAGGFYEQYF
>TRBD1|TRBV27|TRBJ1-6
CARGGQGNSPLHF
>NA|TRBV7-9|TRBJ1-1
CASSSFEAFF
>NA|TRBV28|TRBJ2-7
CASRMAGGYEQYF
>NA|TRBV6-2/TRBV6-3|TRBJ1-1
CASSPFWEGYTEAFF
>TRBD2|TRBV7-8|TRBJ2-5
CASSLGTSGGYQETQYF
>TRBD1|TRBV5-1|TRBJ1-1
CASSSPTGVSTEAFF
>NA|TRBV2|TRBJ2-6
CASRGRQGLHSGANVLTF
>TRBD2|TRBV7-9|TRBJ2-1
CASEWASGVNEQFF
>NA|TRBV7-9|TRBJ2-5
CASTGAGETQYF
>TRBD2|TRBV7-2|TRBJ2-1
CASSLDGGEYNEQFF
>NA|TRBV6-5|TRBJ2-7
CASRPTGFYEQYF
>TRBD1|TRBV6-6|TRBJ1-5
CASSNDRANQPQHF
>NA|TRBV3-1/TRBV3-2|TRBJ2-1
CAGSLDRDWQSNEQFF